The 8 T cell receptor beta chains given below trace back to one sample, sequenced in a study of blood T cell repertoires in COVID-19 (dated by TCRdb to about 2020). Libraries were prepared through the immunoSEQ multiplex PCR assay. The clones in this table, taken by TCRdb from immuneACCESS, are in-frame only. Not every clone is retained; where verified, under half of the shortfall comes from an unresolved V gene, and the cause of the rest is unknown. In all, the sample holds around 270,000 clones, and 84% of those were seen once. More than 1.5% of the sample comes from the top ten. Material for sequencing was peripheral blood. Receptor source: a middle-aged woman who had recovered from COVID-19.

At least ten counts were recorded for this clone. V is TRBV6-1 and J is TRBJ1-2; D might be TRBD1 (5 bases). There are 13 residues in the CDR3. Germline values: CDR1 MNHNS, CDR2 SASEGT. Deletions cut 3 bases from V and 8 bases from J, with 13 bases between. The CDR3 is CASSEAGDEGYTF. The CDR3 nucleotides read TGTGCCAGCAGTGAGGCGGGGGACGAAGGCTACACCTTC.

The gene calls are TRBV28 and TRBJ1-1; D uncertain. The CDR3 length is 11 residues. The V gene lost 1 base and the J gene lost 8 bases, with 5 bases spanning the gap. Germline assignment: CDR1 MDHEN and CDR2 SYDVKM. The CDR3 sequence is CASSLSREAFF. Written as DNA, the CDR3 is TGTGCCAGCAGTTTATCCCGGGAAGCTTTCTTT. Full variable domain (outside the CDR3, taken from reference TRBV28 and TRBJ1-1): DVKVTQSSRYLVKRTGEKVFLECVQDMDHENMFWYRQDPGLGLRLIYFSYDVKMKEKGDIPEGYSVSREKKERFSLILESASTNQTSMYLCASSLSREAFFGQGTRLTVV.

The J gene is TRBJ1-3, the V gene TRBV3-1 (or the pseudogene TRBV3-2); D is unclear. There are 15 residues in the CDR3. Germline assignment: CDR1 LGHDT and CDR2 YNNKEL (reference sequence). Trimming pared 7 bases from V and 0 bases from J, leaving 13 bases between. CDR3 loop: CASMGRPSSGNTIYF. CDR3 bases: TGTGCCAGCATGGGCAGGCCGAGCTCTGGAAACACCATATATTTT.

The sample holds a few counts of this clone. As the CDR3 is not closed by the conserved phenylalanine or tryptophan, this likely results from a read error. The limits of the CDR3 on the DNA are not certain, so only TCRdb's listed CDR3 is given. The chain combines TRBV21-1 with TRBJ1-1; TRBD1 is the table's D call, not checked against the DNA. TRBV21-1 is recorded as a pseudogene. The length of the CDR3 is 13 amino acids, counting both ends. CDR3 sequence: CASSKENIHRQGG.

The chain recombines TRBV5-1 with TRBJ1-6; a weak D match, TRBD1 (6 bases). The CDR3 is 13 amino acids. Per germline, CDR1 SGHRS and CDR2 YFSETQ. Trimming cost V 3 bases and J 9 bases, with 10 bases left between them. The CDR3 is CASSWGGLSPLHF. Written as DNA, the CDR3 is TGCGCCAGCAGCTGGGGGGGCCTTTCACCCCTCCACTTT.

The genes are TRBV3-1 (or the pseudogene TRBV3-2) and TRBJ1-4; tentatively, D is TRBD1 (6 bases). CDR3 length: 19 amino acids. The V end was cut by 0 bases, the J end by 6 bases, with 23 bases between. Per the germline V gene, CDR1 is LGHDT and CDR2 is YNNKEL (reference sequence). CDR3 residues: CASSQDSPRGRVLDEKLFF. The CDR3 bases are TGTGCCAGCAGCCAAGATTCTCCCAGGGGCCGTGTTCTTGATGAAAAACTGTTTTTT.

This clone has a single count. The genes are TRBV30 and TRBJ2-3, with TRBD2 identical over 10 bases. J gave up 8 bases and V 5 bases, and 13 bases lay outside the gene matches. The length of the CDR3 is 15 residues. The germline gives CDR1 GTSNPN, CDR2 SVGIG (reference sequence). The CDR3 DNA follows: TGTGCCTGGGACACTAGCGGGGCCTTTGGTGGTACGCAGTATTTT. It translates to CAWDTSGAFGGTQYF.

This rearrangement joins TRBV2 to TRBJ1-2; 8 bases map to TRBD1. Germline CDR1 is SNHLY and CDR2 is FYNNEI. CDR3 length: 15 amino acids. V trimming: 6 bases; J trimming: 7 bases; junction bases outside the gene matches: 13. In DNA form, the CDR3 reads TGTGCCAGCAGCCAAATGGGCAGGGGGCAGAGTGGCTACACCTTC. Translating it yields CASSQMGRGQSGYTF.